A single sample is the source of the 27 T cell receptor beta chains below, sequenced in a study of blood T cell repertoires in COVID-19. Clones were sequenced by immunoSEQ multiplex PCR, and TCRdb holds only the in-frame ones, with some missing. The data show around 100,000 clones, with roughly 85% seen just once and under 35% held by the top ten. The sequenced sample consisted of peripheral blood. All receptors derive from a man between 65 and 85 years old with active or convalescent COVID-19.

The V gene is TRBV29-1, the J gene TRBJ2-7; D is perhaps TRBD1 (6 bases). CDR3 length: 11 residues. The germline gives CDR1 SQVTM, CDR2 ANQGSEA. Trimming removed 6 bases at V and 3 bases at J, with 9 bases between. DNA for the CDR3: TGCAGCGTGGTGGACAGCTACGAGCAGTACTTC. Translation: CSVVDSYEQYF.

The chain links TRBV3-1 (or the pseudogene TRBV3-2) to TRBJ2-1; D may be TRBD2 (6 bases). The CDR3 length is 12 residues. V was cut by 2 bases and J by 10 bases, with 9 bases left in between. The germline CDR1 and CDR2 sequences are LGHDT and YNNKEL (reference sequence). CDR3 protein: CASSQTRDEQFF. CDR3 DNA: TGTGCCAGCAGCCAAACGCGGGACGAGCAGTTCTTC.

This clone was observed once. The chain links TRBV7-2 to TRBJ2-7; 7 nucleotides match TRBD2. The CDR3 has 14 amino acids. After removal of 5 bases from V and 4 bases from J, the junction contained 8 bases not matched to a gene. The V gene's germline CDR1 is SGHTA and CDR2 FQGNSA. The CDR3: CASSLGGFKYEQYF. The CDR3 region has the DNA TGTGCCAGCAGCCTCGGGGGGTTCAAGTACGAGCAGTACTTC. Drawing the rest from reference TRBV7-2 and TRBJ2-7, the complete variable domain is GAGVSQSPSNKVTEKGKDVELRCDPISGHTALYWYRQSLGQGLEFLIYFQGNSAPDKSGLPSDRFSAERTGGSVSTLTIQRTQQEDSAVYLCASSLGGFKYEQYFGPGTRLTVT.

The CDR3 nucleotides read TGTGCCAGCACCTCGCGGGGGGCCGGGGAGCTGTTTTTT. Translating gives CASTSRGAGELFF. This rearrangement joins TRBV7-2 to TRBJ2-2, with 8 bases fitting TRBD2. Germline V gene lookup returns CDR1 SGHTA and CDR2 FQGNSA. After removal of 7 bases from V and 6 bases from J, the junction contained 4 bases not matched to a gene. This CDR3 has 13 amino acids.

The chain carries TRBV9 and TRBJ2-7, with D unresolved. Trimming pared 0 bases from V and 2 bases from J, leaving 12 bases between. The CDR3 spans 15 residues. Germline assignment: CDR1 SGDLS and CDR2 YYNGEE. DNA of the CDR3: TGTGCCAGCAGCGTAGGCAGTGGTTTACCCTACGAGCAGTACTTC. Its protein product is CASSVGSGLPYEQYF.

The chain joins TRBV19 to TRBJ1-3, with unresolved D. The CDR3 loop spans 16 amino acids. Between the trimmed V and J ends, which lost 2 bases and 0 bases, there was a span of 11 bases. Germline V CDR1 and CDR2: LNHDA, SQIVND (reference sequence). The CDR3 loop reads CASSINAGFSGNTIYF. The CDR3 nucleotides read TGTGCCAGTAGTATAAATGCAGGCTTCTCTGGAAACACCATATATTTT.

This clone was counted between two and nine times. The chain uses TRBV28 and TRBJ1-2; D may be TRBD1 (5 bases). This CDR3 region has 14 residues. V was shortened by 8 bases and J by 4 bases, with 17 bases between the two germline ends. Germline V gene sequence: CDR1 MDHEN, CDR2 SYDVKM. The CDR3 loop reads CASQGVGDFYGYTF. For the CDR3, the DNA is TGTGCCAGCCAAGGGGTTGGGGACTTCTATGGCTACACCTTC.

The rearrangement uses TRBV6-6 and TRBJ1-5; 11 positions agree with TRBD1. V lost 4 bases, J lost 2 bases, and 4 bases stayed unmatched. Germline lookup yields CDR1 MNHNY and CDR2 SVGAGI (reference sequence). CDR3 length: 16 amino acids. The DNA of the CDR3 is TGTGCCAGCAGTTTCGGGACAGGGGGTGGCAATCAGCCCCAGCATTTT. Residues: CASSFGTGGGNQPQHF.

By frequency in the sample, this clone is medium-sized. The chain employs TRBV6-5 and TRBJ1-5, with 8 bases fitting TRBD1. J gave up 0 bases and V 5 bases, and 3 bases lay outside the gene matches. The germline gives CDR1 MNHEY, CDR2 SVGAGI. CDR3 length: 15 amino acids. This CDR3 reads CASSPTGGSNQPQHF. In DNA, the CDR3 is TGTGCCAGCAGTCCCACAGGGGGTAGCAATCAGCCCCAGCATTTT.

The chain combines TRBV30 with TRBJ1-4, with a tentative D call TRBD1 (5 bases). Germline V lookup: CDR1 GTSNPN, CDR2 SVGIG (reference sequence). The CDR3 contains 14 residues. Trimming removed 0 bases at V and 4 bases at J, with 9 bases between. This chain's CDR3 is CAWSVWGSNEKLFF. In DNA, the CDR3 is TGTGCCTGGAGTGTATGGGGCAGTAATGAAAAACTGTTTTTT.

The rearrangement uses TRBV24-1 and TRBJ2-1, with D tentatively TRBD1 (6 bases). This CDR3 has 12 amino acids. Germline CDR1 and CDR2: KGHDR and SFDVKD. Deletions cut 6 bases from V and 12 bases from J, with 14 bases between. In nucleotides, the CDR3 is TGTGCCACCAGTTCAGGGGCCAGGGGGCAGTTCTTC. Translated, it gives CATSSGARGQFF.

The chain employs TRBV6-2 or TRBV6-3 and TRBJ2-6; no firm D call. There are 15 residues in the CDR3. The V gene's germline CDR1 is MNHEY and CDR2 SVGEGT. V gave up 2 bases and J gave up 0 bases, with 5 bases separating them. The CDR3 DNA is TGTGCCAGCAGTTACCGGGTCTCTGGGGCCAACGTCCTGACTTTC. This gives the protein CASSYRVSGANVLTF.

The rearrangement uses TRBV5-6 and TRBJ2-7; TRBD2 aligns across 12 bases. The germline gives CDR1 SGHDT, CDR2 YYEEEE. V shed 4 bases, J shed 1 base, and the junction held 6 bases outside the gene matches. The CDR3 consists of 16 residues. This CDR3 is CASSEEGLAGSYEQYF. The CDR3 nucleotides are TGTGCCAGCAGCGAAGAAGGACTAGCGGGGTCCTACGAGCAGTACTTC.

The table lists this clone with a few counts. The genes are TRBV19 and TRBJ1-1, with D perhaps matching TRBD1 (5 bases). Germline V gives CDR1 LNHDA, CDR2 SQIVND (reference sequence). CDR3 length: 13 residues. Trimming shortened V by 8 bases and J by 2 bases, and 12 bases separated the two germline ends. The CDR3 DNA reads TGTGCCAGTCAGACAGCCCTCAACACTGAAGCTTTCTTT. Protein product: CASQTALNTEAFF. Variable domain in full (rest from reference TRBV19 and TRBJ1-1): DGGITQSPKYLFRKEGQNVTLSCEQNLNHDAMYWYRQDPGQGLRLIYYSQIVNDFQKGDIAEGYSVSREKKESFPLTVTSAQKNPTAFYLCASQTALNTEAFFGQGTRLTVV.

The V call is TRBV6-5, the J call TRBJ1-2; D is undetermined. The CDR3 is 14 residues long. Between the trimmed V and J ends, which lost 7 bases and 4 bases, there was a span of 16 bases. From germline, CDR1 is MNHEY and CDR2 SVGAGI. CDR3 residues: CASTPALDGYGYTF. CDR3 nucleotides: TGTGCCAGCACCCCGGCCCTAGATGGCTATGGCTACACCTTC.

The genes are TRBV19 and TRBJ2-7, with a tentative D call TRBD1 (6 bases). The CDR3 is 13 amino acids. Germline V gene sequence: CDR1 LNHDA, CDR2 SQIVND (reference sequence). Between the trimmed V and J ends, which lost 9 bases and 1 base, there was a span of 13 bases. The CDR3: CASSRGISYEQYF. Here the CDR3 DNA reads TGTGCCAGCTCTAGGGGGATTTCCTACGAGCAGTACTTC.

This clone was detected only once. The V call is TRBV2, the J call TRBJ2-3; 7 bases align to TRBD2. This CDR3 has 13 residues. Germline loops: CDR1 SNHLY, CDR2 FYNNEI. Trimming removed 8 bases from V and 2 bases from J; junction bases left unmatched: 4. CDR3 protein: CASGSGTTDTQYF. CDR3 bases: TGTGCCAGCGGCAGCGGGACCACAGATACGCAGTATTTT.

This clone appeared a few times. The chain uses TRBV6-4 and TRBJ2-2; the D is unclear. Trimming cost V 0 bases and J 3 bases, with 5 bases left between them. Germline values: CDR1 MRHNA, CDR2 SNTAGT. CDR3 length: 14 residues. CDR3 loop: CASSDSADTGELFF. The CDR3 DNA is TGTGCCAGCAGTGACTCGGCAGACACCGGGGAGCTGTTTTTT.

V is TRBV7-3 and J is TRBJ2-1, with D maybe TRBD2 (6 bases). The CDR3 runs 15 residues. The V gene lost 5 bases and the J gene lost 4 bases, with 15 bases spanning the gap. Germline lookup yields CDR1 SGHTA and CDR2 FQGTGA. The CDR3 sequence: CASSGGVGTYNEQFF. The CDR3 region has the DNA TGTGCCAGCAGCGGCGGTGTAGGGACTTACAATGAGCAGTTCTTC.

V and J are TRBV29-1 and TRBJ1-2; 7 nucleotides match TRBD1. This CDR3 spans 14 amino acids. Trimming removed 6 bases from V and 7 bases from J; junction bases left unmatched: 14. The germline V gene has CDR1 SQVTM and CDR2 ANQGSEA. The CDR3 DNA follows: TGCAGCGTACCCGAATACAGGGGCCGGGGTGGCTACACCTTC. Translation gives CSVPEYRGRGGYTF.

This clone was seen many times. The chain has TRBV5-4 and TRBJ2-7, with D possibly being TRBD1 (5 bases). The CDR3 sequence is 13 residues long. Germline V gene sequence: CDR1 SGHNT, CDR2 YYREEE (reference sequence). The ends were cut back, 4 bases at V and 2 bases at J, with 10 bases in the middle. The CDR3 nucleotides are TGTGCCAGCAGCAAGGACATGACCTACGAGCAGTACTTC. This encodes CASSKDMTYEQYF.

The genes are TRBV2 and TRBJ1-6; 9 bases are shared with TRBD1. The germline V gene has CDR1 SNHLY and CDR2 FYNNEI. The J segment lost 9 bases and the V segment lost 6 bases, leaving 12 bases of the junction unmatched. The CDR3 sequence is 16 residues long. This CDR3 reads CASRRTRTGGGSPLHF. The CDR3 coding sequence is TGTGCCAGCAGGAGAACCCGAACAGGGGGCGGTTCACCCCTCCACTTT.

The gene calls are TRBV4-1 and TRBJ2-7; D not certain. V lost 3 bases to trimming and J lost 3 bases, with 12 bases between them. CDR1 is MGHRA and CDR2 is YSYEKL in the germline V gene. The CDR3 contains 14 residues. CDR3 nucleotide sequence: TGCGCCAGCAGCCAGACTCTTAACCTCTACGAGCAGTACTTC. Translation: CASSQTLNLYEQYF.

The rearrangement joins TRBV6-5 to TRBJ2-7; 7 bases match TRBD2. This CDR3 has 13 amino acids. Germline V gene data show CDR1 as MNHEY and CDR2 as SVGAGI. After removal of 6 bases from V and 1 base from J, the junction contained 3 bases not matched to a gene. The DNA for the CDR3 is TGTGCCAGCAGACTTAGCGGGTCCTACGAGCAGTACTTC. Its translation: CASRLSGSYEQYF.

The chain recombines TRBV19 with TRBJ2-2; the match to TRBD1 covers 9 bases. V lost 5 bases, J lost 6 bases, and 7 bases stayed unmatched. Germline V gene data show CDR1 as LNHDA and CDR2 as SQIVND (reference sequence). This CDR3 comprises 15 residues. The CDR3 region is CASSDRDRVSGELFF. DNA for the CDR3: TGTGCCAGTAGTGACCGGGACAGGGTCTCCGGGGAGCTGTTTTTT.

The gene calls are TRBV5-5 and TRBJ1-1; D is possibly TRBD1 (6 bases). CDR3 length: 15 amino acids. V lost 0 bases, J lost 1 base, and 10 bases lay in between. The V gene's germline CDR1 is SGHKS and CDR2 YYEKEE (reference sequence). For the CDR3, the DNA is TGTGCCAGCAGCTTGGATGTCAGGGGGAACACTGAAGCTTTCTTT. Translating it yields CASSLDVRGNTEAFF. Full variable domain (missing parts from reference TRBV5-5 and TRBJ1-1): DAGVTQSPTHLIKTRGQQVTLRCSPISGHKSVSWYQQVLGQGPQFIFQYYEKEERGRGNFPDRFSARQFPNYSSELNVNALLLGDSALYLCASSLDVRGNTEAFFGQGTRLTVV.

The chain employs TRBV28 and TRBJ2-3, with TRBD1 as a possible D gene (6 bases). V lost 7 bases to trimming and J lost 5 bases, with 16 bases between them. This CDR3 spans 14 amino acids. Germline values: CDR1 MDHEN, CDR2 SYDVKM. The DNA for the CDR3 is TGTGCCAGCACCTCCTTAGAAGGGGGAGATACGCAGTATTTT. It specifies CASTSLEGGDTQYF.